This T cell receptor beta chain was recorded in a study of T cell responses to AZD1222 COVID-19 vaccine. About this clone itself: What it recognizes is unknown.

V was trimmed by 7 bases and J by 0 bases, leaving 9 bases between them. Germline-derived CDR1 and CDR2 are WSHSY and SAAADI. The CDR3 is made up of 14 amino acids. Generated by immunoSEQ multiplex PCR, the TCRdb table keeps only in-frame clones and is missing some. There are about 160,000 clones in the sample; 90% to 95% occur only once, and roughly 4.5% lies in the top ten. The study's findings and limits: Close to half of all spike-specific TCRs reportedly target regions of the variants that are unmutated. When two AZD1222 doses had been given, Spike-specific TCR breadth and depth rose. The study identified only five to seven AZD1222 recipients as seropositive at baseline.

This receptor was obtained from an adult in good health. This chain uses TRBV10-2 with TRBJ1-4; a possible D gene is TRBD1 (5 bases). Here the sequenced sample was peripheral blood, taken on day 0 of MenACWY control vaccination. CDR3 loop: CASTDTPTNEKLFF. The DNA of the CDR3 is TGCGCCAGCACGGACACTCCAACTAATGAAAAACTGTTTTTT.